The sequence of this T cell receptor (beta chain) was determined in a study of cytomegalovirus exposure and HLA in healthy donors. About the study: There were 100 million to 130 million unique TCR beta sequences, drawn from approximately 180 million T cells, in an earlier analysis. HLA-typed donors were the source of around 87 million unique TCRs, which an early data release held.

A multiplex PCR was run with 60 Vbeta primers and 13 Jbeta primers. Some clones are missing from TCRdb's copy, which holds only in-frame ones; the method was immunoSEQ multiplex PCR. The sample shows approximately 170,000 clones, approximately 80% of them seen only once. Findings and limits, study-wide: Productive status was seen about 90% or about 30% of the time for most TCR beta V segments in an earlier analysis. The authors later linked a missense DCLRE1C variant to TCR beta V- and J-gene trimming.

About this clone itself: The antigen is not known.

This CDR3 has 13 amino acids. Germline CDR1 and CDR2: MDHEN and SYDVKM. V dropped 10 bases and J dropped 4 bases, with 14 bases sitting between them. The clonotype comes from a female donor in good health and CMV-seronegative. The chain recombines TRBV28 with TRBJ1-5; D unresolved. The sequenced material came from PBMCs. Written as DNA, the CDR3 is TGTGCCACCCTTAGAGATTCGAATCAGCCCCAGCATTTT. This encodes CATLRDSNQPQHF. The complete variable domain, with remaining parts taken from reference TRBV28 and TRBJ1-5, reads DVKVTQSSRYLVKRTGEKVFLECVQDMDHENMFWYRQDPGLGLRLIYFSYDVKMKEKGDIPEGYSVSREKKERFSLILESASTNQTSMYLCATLRDSNQPQHFGDGTRLSIL.